The entry below describes one T cell receptor beta chain. Cohort 3 recovered donors had two negative PCRs, clearance, or symptom resolution. The sample comes from a study of blood T cell repertoires in COVID-19. Study-level information: Samples representing acute and convalescent COVID-19 were sourced from the United States, Italy and Spain.

This table comes from immunoSEQ multiplex PCR, and its TCRdb copy is limited to in-frame clones, with some not included. The data hold nearly 250,000 clones, with more than 75% observed a single time. Germline CDR1 is MNHEY and CDR2 is SMNVEV (reference sequence). Trimming took off 3 bases at V and 10 bases at J, with 13 bases between the two ends. The CDR3 runs 13 residues. This TCR came from a woman in her fifties or sixties who had recovered from COVID-19. This chain links TRBV27 with TRBJ2-1, with D possibly TRBD1 on 5 matching bases. Sequenced material: PBMCs or T cells enriched from blood (not recorded which). The CDR3 DNA follows: TGTGCCAGCAGTTTGGCAGGGTACTTGGAGCAGTTCTTC. It codes for CASSLAGYLEQFF.